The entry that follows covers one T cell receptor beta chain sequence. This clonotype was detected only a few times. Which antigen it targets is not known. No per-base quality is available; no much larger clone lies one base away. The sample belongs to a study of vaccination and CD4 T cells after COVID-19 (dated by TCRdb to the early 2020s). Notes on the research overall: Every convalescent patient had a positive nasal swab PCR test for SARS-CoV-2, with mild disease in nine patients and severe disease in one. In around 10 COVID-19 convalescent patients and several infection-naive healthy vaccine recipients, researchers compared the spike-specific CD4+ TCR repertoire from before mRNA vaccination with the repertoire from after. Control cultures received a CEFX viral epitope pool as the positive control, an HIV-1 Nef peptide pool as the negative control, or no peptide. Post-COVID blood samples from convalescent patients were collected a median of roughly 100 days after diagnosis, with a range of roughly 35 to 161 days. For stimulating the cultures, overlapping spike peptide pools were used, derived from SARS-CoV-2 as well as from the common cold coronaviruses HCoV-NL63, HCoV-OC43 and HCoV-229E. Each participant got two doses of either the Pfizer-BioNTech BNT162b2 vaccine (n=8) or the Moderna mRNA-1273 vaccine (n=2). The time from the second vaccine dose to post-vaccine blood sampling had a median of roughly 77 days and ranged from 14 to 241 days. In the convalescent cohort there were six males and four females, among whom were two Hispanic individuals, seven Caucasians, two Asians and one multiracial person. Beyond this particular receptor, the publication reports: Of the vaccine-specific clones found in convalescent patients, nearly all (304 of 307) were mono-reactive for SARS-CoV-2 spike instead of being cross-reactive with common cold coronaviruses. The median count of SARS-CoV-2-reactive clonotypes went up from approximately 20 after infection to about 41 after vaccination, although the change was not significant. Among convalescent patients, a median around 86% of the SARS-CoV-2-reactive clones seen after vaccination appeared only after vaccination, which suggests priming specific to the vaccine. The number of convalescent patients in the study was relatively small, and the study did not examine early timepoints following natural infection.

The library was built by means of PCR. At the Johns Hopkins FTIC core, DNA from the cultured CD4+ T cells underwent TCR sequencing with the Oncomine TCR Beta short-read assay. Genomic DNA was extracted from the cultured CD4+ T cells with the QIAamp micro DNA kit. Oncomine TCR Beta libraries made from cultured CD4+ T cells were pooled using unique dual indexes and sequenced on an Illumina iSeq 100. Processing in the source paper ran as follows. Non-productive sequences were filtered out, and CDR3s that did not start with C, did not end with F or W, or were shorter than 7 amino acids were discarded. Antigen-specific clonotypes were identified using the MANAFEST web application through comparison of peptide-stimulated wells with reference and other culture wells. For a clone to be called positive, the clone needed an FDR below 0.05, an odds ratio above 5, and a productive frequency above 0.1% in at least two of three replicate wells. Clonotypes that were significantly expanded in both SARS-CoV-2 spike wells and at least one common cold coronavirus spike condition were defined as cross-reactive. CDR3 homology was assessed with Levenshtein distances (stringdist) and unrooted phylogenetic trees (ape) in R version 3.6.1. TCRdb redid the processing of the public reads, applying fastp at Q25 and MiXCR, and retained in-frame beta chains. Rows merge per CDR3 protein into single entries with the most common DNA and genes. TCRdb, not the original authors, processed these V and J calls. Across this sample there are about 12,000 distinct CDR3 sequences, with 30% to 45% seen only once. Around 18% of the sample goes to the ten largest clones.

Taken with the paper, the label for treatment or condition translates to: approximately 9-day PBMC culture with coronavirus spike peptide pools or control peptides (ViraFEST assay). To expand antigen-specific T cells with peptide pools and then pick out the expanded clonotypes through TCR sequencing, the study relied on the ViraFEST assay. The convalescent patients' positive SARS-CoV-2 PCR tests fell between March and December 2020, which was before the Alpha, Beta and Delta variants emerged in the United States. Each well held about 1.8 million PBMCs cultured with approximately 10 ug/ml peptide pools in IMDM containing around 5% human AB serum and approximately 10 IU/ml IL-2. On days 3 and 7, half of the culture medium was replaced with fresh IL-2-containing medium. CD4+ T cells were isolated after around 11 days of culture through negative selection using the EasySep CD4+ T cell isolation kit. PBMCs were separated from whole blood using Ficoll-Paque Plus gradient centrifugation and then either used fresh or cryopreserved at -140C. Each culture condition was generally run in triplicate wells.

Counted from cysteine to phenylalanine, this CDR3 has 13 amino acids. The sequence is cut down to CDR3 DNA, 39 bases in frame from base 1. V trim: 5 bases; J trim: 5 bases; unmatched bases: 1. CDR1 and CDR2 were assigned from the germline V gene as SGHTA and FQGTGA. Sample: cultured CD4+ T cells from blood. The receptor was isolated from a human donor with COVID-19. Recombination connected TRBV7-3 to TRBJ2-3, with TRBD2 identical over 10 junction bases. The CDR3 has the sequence CASSLAGVDTQYF. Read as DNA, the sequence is TGTGCCAGCAGCCTAGCGGGGGTAGATACGCAGTATTTT.